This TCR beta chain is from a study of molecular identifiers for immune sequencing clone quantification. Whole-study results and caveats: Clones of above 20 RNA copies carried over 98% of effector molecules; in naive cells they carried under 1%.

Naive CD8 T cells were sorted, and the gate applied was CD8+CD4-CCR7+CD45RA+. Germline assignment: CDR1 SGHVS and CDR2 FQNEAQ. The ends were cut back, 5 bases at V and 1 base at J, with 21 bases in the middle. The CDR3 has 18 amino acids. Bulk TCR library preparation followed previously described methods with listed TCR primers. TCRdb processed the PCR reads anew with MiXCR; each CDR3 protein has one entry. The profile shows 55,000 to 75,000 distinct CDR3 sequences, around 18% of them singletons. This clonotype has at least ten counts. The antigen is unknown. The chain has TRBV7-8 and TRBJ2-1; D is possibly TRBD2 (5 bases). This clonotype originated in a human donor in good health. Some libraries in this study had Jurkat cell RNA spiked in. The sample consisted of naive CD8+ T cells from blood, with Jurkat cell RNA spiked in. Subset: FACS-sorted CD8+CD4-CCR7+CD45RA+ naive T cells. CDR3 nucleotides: TGTGCCAGCAGCGCCCAGACCGGGGTTCCTGGGTCCTACAATGAGCAGTTCTTC. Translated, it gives CASSAQTGVPGSYNEQFF.